This record covers a single TCR beta chain. What it recognizes is unknown. These data come from a study of shared clonotypes between healthy human individuals. Study-level results: Rarefaction showed that sequencing of sorted subsets was incomplete (despite large depth).

CD45RO-negative, CCR7-selected cells formed the naive CD8 fraction, which excluded terminally differentiated effector memory CD45RA+ cells. Germline V gene data show CDR1 as SGHVS and CDR2 as FNYEAQ. V lost 1 base and J 4 bases, leaving 5 bases between the germline ends. This CDR3 is 12 amino acids long. The method was immunoSEQ multiplex PCR; TCRdb's version includes in-frame clones alone and lacks a portion of them. Of around 620,000 clones detected, 95% appear once; the ten largest clones hold 0.11%. This receptor was obtained from a woman younger than 45 in good health. Sequencing was done on a sample of naive CD8+ T cells sorted from blood. V and J are TRBV7-6 and TRBJ2-7; no clear D gene. The CDR3 here is CASSLGRYEQYF. CDR3 sequence (DNA): TGTGCCAGCAGCTTAGGGCGTTACGAGCAGTACTTC.